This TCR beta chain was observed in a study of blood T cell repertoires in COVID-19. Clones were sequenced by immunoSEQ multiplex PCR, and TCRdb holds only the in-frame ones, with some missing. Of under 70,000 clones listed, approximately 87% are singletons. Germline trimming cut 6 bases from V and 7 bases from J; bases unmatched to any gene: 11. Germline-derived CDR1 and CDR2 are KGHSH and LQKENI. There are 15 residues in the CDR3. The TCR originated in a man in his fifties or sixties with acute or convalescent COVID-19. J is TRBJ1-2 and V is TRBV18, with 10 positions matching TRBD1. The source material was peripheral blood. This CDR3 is CASSAPEGTGAGYTF. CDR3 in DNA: TGTGCCAGCTCCGCACCAGAGGGGACAGGGGCTGGCTACACCTTC.